The clone carrying this T cell receptor beta chain came up once. This entry is derived from a study of T cell changes during pregnancy in multiple sclerosis. The V and J ends lost 1 base and 2 bases respectively, with 16 bases between them. CDR3 length: 17 residues. The V gene's germline CDR1 is SEHNR and CDR2 FQNEAQ (reference sequence). The protocol was immunoSEQ multiplex PCR, while the TCRdb copy is restricted to in-frame clones and leaves out a portion. The table records 40,000 or so clones, roughly nine tenths of them present only once. The J gene is TRBJ2-3, the V gene TRBV7-9; D may be TRBD2 (6 bases). The source is a female donor with multiple sclerosis, enrolled in a pregnancy study. Sequenced material: CD8+ T cells from peripheral blood mononuclear cells, taken in the third trimester of pregnancy. Here the CDR3 DNA reads TGTGCCAGCAGCTTAGGAGGCGGGATTGCTGACACAGATACGCAGTATTTT. This gives the protein CASSLGGGIADTDTQYF.